Following are 14 T cell receptor beta chains from one sample sequenced in a study of blood T cell repertoires in COVID-19. Data came from immunoSEQ multiplex PCR; TCRdb stores just in-frame clones and leaves some out. The profile shows roughly 240,000 clones, 86% of them singletons. Sequences were obtained from peripheral blood. The source is a woman of 80 years or more with COVID-19, enrolled during active disease.

The chain carries TRBV28 and TRBJ2-1; D is ambiguous. Trimming left V 3 bases short and J 9 bases short, with 12 bases between. CDR3 length equals 13 residues. Looked up from germline, CDR1 is MDHEN and CDR2 is SYDVKM. The chain's CDR3 is CASSLPRGVEQFF. DNA for the CDR3: TGTGCCAGCAGTTTGCCTAGAGGAGTTGAGCAGTTCTTC.

Remarks on this clone: The junction departs from the called germline gene at one end, perhaps through a read error. V is TRBV27 and J is TRBJ2-2; possible D gene TRBD1, 6 bases. The CDR3 has 14 amino acids. The germline gives CDR1 MNHEY, CDR2 SMNVEV (reference sequence). The CDR3 loop reads CASRLYQGSGELFF. CDR3 DNA: TGTGCCAGCAGATTATATCAGGGGTCCGGGGAGCTGTTTTTT.

A few counts support this clone. The chain is built from TRBV3-1 (or the pseudogene TRBV3-2) and TRBJ1-3; TRBD1 is a possible D gene (5 bases). The germline V and J ends were trimmed by 3 bases and 3 bases, with 6 bases remaining between them. Per the germline V gene, CDR1 is LGHDT and CDR2 is YNNKEL (reference sequence). The length of the CDR3 is 13 residues. The CDR3 nucleotides read TGTGCCAGCAGCCACGACAGTGGAAACACCATATATTTT. It encodes CASSHDSGNTIYF.

The V gene is TRBV4-1, the J gene TRBJ1-1; 12 bases align to TRBD1. The junction had 11 bases not matched to a gene; V was cut back by 4 bases and J by 2 bases. Germline-derived CDR1 and CDR2 are MGHRA and YSYEKL. This CDR3 is built from 18 residues. As DNA, the CDR3 is TGCGCCAGCAGCCCCAAGTTCCCGGGACAGGGGGCTAACACTGAAGCTTTCTTT. This encodes CASSPKFPGQGANTEAFF.

V is TRBV2 and J is TRBJ2-7; 7 positions match TRBD1. V shed 8 bases, J shed 2 bases, and the junction held 6 bases outside the gene matches. Germline V gene data show CDR1 as SNHLY and CDR2 as FYNNEI. There are 13 residues in the CDR3. The CDR3 loop reads CASQTQGAYEQYF. CDR3 nucleotides: TGTGCCAGCCAGACGCAGGGGGCCTACGAGCAGTACTTC. The full variable domain, with the rest looked up from reference TRBV2 and TRBJ2-7, is EPEVTQTPSHQVTQMGQEVILRCVPISNHLYFYWYRQILGQKVEFLVSFYNNEISEKSEIFDDQFSVERPDGSNFTLKIRSTKLEDSAMYFCASQTQGAYEQYFGPGTRLTVT.

The chain employs TRBV7-7 and TRBJ2-1, with D unclear. Between the trimmed V and J ends, which lost 1 base and 0 bases, there was a span of 7 bases. CDR1 SSHAT and CDR2 FNYEAQ come from the germline V gene (reference sequence). The CDR3 covers 15 residues. The CDR3 loop reads CASSLGPGSYNEQFF. CDR3 DNA sequence: TGTGCCAGCAGCTTAGGGCCGGGCTCCTACAATGAGCAGTTCTTC.

The rearrangement uses TRBV11-2 and TRBJ1-2; 7 nucleotides line up with TRBD1. V lost 1 base, J lost 0 bases, and 8 bases stayed unmatched. In germline, CDR1 is SGHAT, CDR2 FQNNGV. The CDR3 covers 17 residues. The CDR3 here is CASSLGTGYPTNYGYTF. The CDR3 nucleotides are TGTGCCAGCAGCTTAGGGACAGGATATCCTACTAACTATGGCTACACCTTC.

The chain carries TRBV4-3 and TRBJ1-6, with TRBD1 as a possible D gene (5 bases). Trimming stripped 2 bases from V and 8 bases from J, with 7 bases between. There are 13 residues in the CDR3. Germline V gene sequence: CDR1 LGHNA, CDR2 YSLEER. CDR3 region: CASSQLTDSPLHF. The CDR3 bases are TGCGCCAGCAGCCAACTGACAGATTCACCCCTCCACTTT.

The J gene is TRBJ1-6, the V gene TRBV3-1 (or the pseudogene TRBV3-2), with TRBD1 as a possible D gene (6 bases). Germline V gene data show CDR1 as LGHDT and CDR2 as YNNKEL (reference sequence). The V and J ends lost 4 bases and 7 bases respectively, with 8 bases between them. The CDR3 is 13 amino acids. CDR3 region: CASSLQGNSPLHF. As DNA, the CDR3 is TGTGCCAGCAGCCTACAGGGAAATTCACCCCTCCACTTT.

This rearrangement joins TRBV6-1 to TRBJ1-4, with a weak D call TRBD1 (5 bases). This CDR3 region has 16 residues. The germline V gene has CDR1 MNHNS and CDR2 SASEGT. V dropped 0 bases and J dropped 5 bases, with 13 bases sitting between them. The CDR3 DNA reads as TGTGCCAGCAGTGAAGCGCTGGGGGAGGGAAATGAAAAACTGTTTTTT. Its translation: CASSEALGEGNEKLFF.

The J gene is TRBJ2-1, the V gene TRBV6-4, with D perhaps matching TRBD1 (6 bases). Germline-derived CDR1 and CDR2 are MRHNA and SNTAGT. This CDR3 contains 23 residues. V was pared by 0 bases and J by 1 base, with 31 bases between. CDR3 DNA: TGTGCCAGCAGTGACTCCCGACAGGAACGGAATTGGCGGGTGTTGAGGTCCTACAATGAGCAGTTCTTC. Translation gives CASSDSRQERNWRVLRSYNEQFF.

The chain is built from TRBV30 and TRBJ1-2, with D hard to call. CDR3 size: 13 residues. Trimming shortened V by 0 bases and J by 8 bases, and 13 bases separated the two germline ends. Germline CDR1 and CDR2: GTSNPN and SVGIG (reference sequence). The CDR3 nucleotides are TGTGCCTGGAGTGTGGGAGGGTATAACGGCTACACCTTC. Amino acid sequence: CAWSVGGYNGYTF.

The chain uses TRBV9 and TRBJ1-6, with 7 bases matching TRBD1. Trimming cost V 0 bases and J 6 bases; bases outside gene matches: 6. CDR1 is SGDLS, CDR2 YYNGEE, per germline. The CDR3 is 16 amino acids. The CDR3 coding sequence is TGTGCCAGCAGCGTAGGGGGTGGACAGGTTAATTCACCCCTCCACTTT. Its translation is CASSVGGGQVNSPLHF.

V is TRBV19 and J is TRBJ2-4, with a possible D match to TRBD1 (6 bases). V lost 6 bases and J 0 bases, leaving 15 bases between the germline ends. This CDR3 spans 16 amino acids. Per germline, CDR1 LNHDA and CDR2 SQIVND (reference sequence). The CDR3 sequence is CASSQRGTLAKNIQYF. The CDR3 nucleotides are TGTGCCAGTAGCCAGAGGGGGACCTTAGCCAAAAACATTCAGTACTTC.